The 24 T cell receptor beta chains reported below all come from one sample, sequenced in a study of PD-1 blockade in mismatch repair-deficient tumors. Clones were read by immunoSEQ multiplex PCR, and TCRdb kept only the in-frame ones, dropping some. The sample lists 75,000 to 80,000 clones; about four fifths were seen once. Sample: peripheral blood, taken 44 weeks after starting pembrolizumab. The receptors derive from an adult with mismatch repair-deficient cancer.

The CDR3 loop reads CASSPTSAQETQYF. The DNA of the CDR3 is TGTGCCAGCAGCCCCACTAGCGCCCAAGAGACCCAGTACTTC. The chain carries TRBV7-9 and TRBJ2-5; 7 bases fit TRBD2. This CDR3 is 14 amino acids long. V lost 5 bases, J lost 1 base, and 4 bases stayed unmatched. Germline V CDR1 and CDR2: SEHNR, FQNEAQ (reference sequence).

The chain has TRBV27 and TRBJ2-7; no clear D. V was clipped by 2 bases and J by 0 bases, with 5 bases between them. The CDR3 totals 13 residues. Per the germline V gene, CDR1 is MNHEY and CDR2 is SMNVEV (reference sequence). CDR3 sequence reads: CASSLRISYEQYF. CDR3 bases: TGTGCCAGCAGTTTACGCATCTCCTACGAGCAGTACTTC.

This chain connects TRBV10-2 to TRBJ1-4, with D possibly TRBD1 on 6 matching bases. Trimming shortened V by 2 bases and J by 0 bases, and 10 bases separated the two germline ends. Germline CDR1 and CDR2: WSHSY and SAAADI. The CDR3 is made up of 16 amino acids. The DNA for the CDR3 is TGCGCCAGCAGTGAGGGACAGCCAGCAACTAATGAAAAACTGTTTTTT. Encoded protein: CASSEGQPATNEKLFF.

Many counts were recorded for this clone. The rearrangement uses TRBV7-3 and TRBJ2-2, with D unresolved. This CDR3 is built from 14 residues. CDR1 and CDR2 from the germline V gene are SGHTA and FQGTGA. The V end lost 6 bases, the J end lost 5 bases, and 13 bases lay between the germline ends. Here the CDR3 reads CASRPNRWTGELFF. CDR3 DNA sequence: TGTGCCAGCAGACCTAACCGTTGGACCGGGGAGCTGTTTTTT.

The chain has TRBV5-4 and TRBJ2-1, with no clear D. V lost 5 bases and J lost 9, with 15 bases in between. This CDR3 is 13 amino acids long. Germline V gene lookup returns CDR1 SGHNT and CDR2 YYREEE (reference sequence). The chain's CDR3 is CASRAERTGEQFF. The CDR3 bases are TGTGCCAGCAGGGCAGAGAGGACGGGTGAGCAGTTCTTC.

This clone appeared a few times. This chain links TRBV6-5 with TRBJ2-7, with D possibly being TRBD1 or TRBD2 (5 bases each). From germline, CDR1 is MNHEY and CDR2 SVGAGI. V lost 5 bases to trimming and J lost 6 bases, with 17 bases between them. This CDR3 spans 14 amino acids. As DNA, the CDR3 is TGTGCCAGCAGTGAAGACGTGGCAGGGACCGAGCAGTACTTC. It translates to CASSEDVAGTEQYF.

The chain carries TRBV5-1 and TRBJ2-1; D remains unclear. The CDR3 contains 15 residues. V lost 4 bases to trimming and J lost 0 bases, with 11 bases between them. CDR1 and CDR2 from the germline V gene are SGHRS and YFSETQ. The CDR3 protein is CASSPQVNSYNEQFF. Written as DNA, the CDR3 is TGCGCCAGCAGCCCCCAGGTGAACTCCTACAATGAGCAGTTCTTC.

This clone was recorded a few times. This chain joins TRBV15 and TRBJ2-1; a possible D gene is TRBD2 (6 bases). The germline V and J ends were trimmed by 9 bases and 0 bases, with 18 bases remaining between them. Per germline, CDR1 LNHNV and CDR2 YYDKDF (reference sequence). The CDR3 has 16 residues. CDR3 sequence reads: CATRLLATGSYNEQFF. CDR3 bases: TGTGCCACGAGGTTGCTAGCGACCGGCTCCTACAATGAGCAGTTCTTC. The variable domain in full, with the rest retrieved from reference TRBV15 and TRBJ2-1, is DAMVIQNPRYQVTQFGKPVTLSCSQTLNHNVMYWYQQKSSQAPKLLFHYYDKDFNNEADTPDNFQSRRPNTSFCFLDIRSPGLGDTAMYLCATRLLATGSYNEQFFGPGTRLTVL.

This clone was found a few times. The chain recombines TRBV7-9 with TRBJ2-7; TRBD2 matches at 7 bases. Germline assignment: CDR1 SEHNR and CDR2 FQNEAQ (reference sequence). The CDR3 length is 15 residues. The ends lost 5 bases at V and 2 bases at J; junction bases unmatched: 9. The CDR3 loop reads CASSGGDGQTYEQYF. CDR3 in DNA: TGTGCCAGCAGCGGGGGGGACGGTCAGACCTACGAGCAGTACTTC.

The rearrangement links TRBV27 to TRBJ2-7; D is unresolved. Trimming took 3 bases from V and 3 from J, leaving 12 bases between them. This CDR3 is 14 amino acids long. The germline gives CDR1 MNHEY, CDR2 SMNVEV (reference sequence). CDR3 DNA: TGTGCCAGCAGTTTGTCAGGCGGCCTCTACGAGCAGTACTTC. This translates into CASSLSGGLYEQYF.

The chain has TRBV30 and TRBJ2-6; no clear D gene. Germline-derived CDR1 and CDR2 are GTSNPN and SVGIG (reference sequence). V was trimmed by 2 bases and J by 6 bases, leaving 8 bases between them. The CDR3 has 13 amino acids. The CDR3 is CAWSSPSANVLTF. The CDR3 DNA sequence: TGTGCCTGGAGTTCCCCGTCGGCCAACGTCCTGACTTTC.

In DNA, the CDR3 is TGTGCCAGCAGGCAAACAGGACTAGCGGGAGTTCGGTTCTTC. It is translated as CASRQTGLAGVRFF. The chain couples TRBV27 to TRBJ2-1; 13 nucleotides line up with TRBD2. Germline-derived CDR1 and CDR2 are MNHEY and SMNVEV (reference sequence). There are 14 residues in the CDR3. J gave up 15 bases and V 6 bases, and 11 bases lay outside the gene matches.

The genes are TRBV30 and TRBJ1-4; weak D call: TRBD1 (6 bases). V was clipped by 4 bases and J by 2 bases, with 14 bases between them. The CDR3 is 15 residues long. CDR1 GTSNPN and CDR2 SVGIG come from the germline V gene (reference sequence). CDR3 nucleotides: TGTGCCTGGAAACCTAGGGGGGAGACTAATGAAAAACTGTTTTTT. It specifies CAWKPRGETNEKLFF. Together with reference TRBV30 and TRBJ1-4, the CDR3 gives the full variable domain: SQTIHQWPATLVQPVGSPLSLECTVEGTSNPNLYWYRQAAGRGLQLLFYSVGIGQISSEVPQNLSASRPQDRQFILSSKKLLLSDSGFYLCAWKPRGETNEKLFFGSGTQLSVL.

J is TRBJ2-1 and V is TRBV7-9; 11 positions agree with TRBD2. Unmatched junction bases numbered 4, after V lost 6 bases and J lost 3 bases. In germline, CDR1 is SEHNR, CDR2 FQNEAQ (reference sequence). This CDR3 contains 15 residues. The CDR3 DNA is TGTGCCAGCAGATCCGGGACTAGCGGCTACAATGAGCAGTTCTTC. Its translation: CASRSGTSGYNEQFF.

In its sample, this clone was seen once. The chain employs TRBV30 and TRBJ2-7; D possibly corresponds to TRBD1 (6 bases). V dropped 3 bases and J dropped 1 base, with 10 bases sitting between them. The CDR3 length is 13 residues. Germline V gene lookup returns CDR1 GTSNPN and CDR2 SVGIG (reference sequence). The CDR3 region is CAWRDRESYEQYF. The CDR3 DNA reads TGTGCCTGGAGGGACAGAGAGTCCTACGAGCAGTACTTC.

This clone has a single count. This chain connects TRBV25-1 to TRBJ1-4; D is possibly TRBD1 (6 bases). Between the trimmed V and J ends, which lost 5 bases and 6 bases, there was a span of 13 bases. CDR3 length: 14 residues. Germline V lookup: CDR1 MGHDK, CDR2 SYGVNS. In DNA form, the CDR3 reads TGTGCCAGCAGTCAGGGGCAGGCTTATGAAAAACTGTTTTTT. This sequence encodes CASSQGQAYEKLFF.

The chain uses TRBV7-2 and TRBJ2-5; 10 bases align to TRBD2. Trimming cost V 6 bases and J 5 bases; bases outside gene matches: 12. The CDR3 is 16 residues long. Per the germline V gene, CDR1 is SGHTA and CDR2 is FQGNSA. The CDR3 region is CASRRIAGGSGETQYF. For the CDR3, the DNA is TGTGCCAGCAGAAGGATAGCGGGAGGCAGCGGGGAGACCCAGTACTTC.

The chain employs TRBV29-1 and TRBJ2-7; D remains unclear. The CDR3 covers 12 residues. From germline, CDR1 is SQVTM and CDR2 ANQGSEA. Trimming removed 7 bases at V and 1 base at J, with 11 bases between. The CDR3 nucleotides are TGCAGCGCAAGGGAACCGTCCTACGAGCAGTACTTC. Translating gives CSAREPSYEQYF.

Comments on this clone: Relative to the germline gene, one junction end is altered; a read error may explain this. The chain couples TRBV5-4 to TRBJ2-7; 8 bases match TRBD1. Per germline, CDR1 SGHNT and CDR2 YYREEE (reference sequence). The CDR3 is 18 residues long. CDR3 in DNA: TGCGCCAGCAGCCAAGACGCGCTCAGGACAGGGCTATCCTACGAGCAGTACTTC. Amino acids: CASSQDALRTGLSYEQYF.

The chain couples TRBV7-2 to TRBJ2-1; 7 nucleotides line up with TRBD2. V shed 1 base and J 5 bases; nucleotides not matched to a gene: 5. Looked up from germline, CDR1 is SGHTA and CDR2 is FQGNSA. This CDR3 has 15 residues. The CDR3 region has the DNA TGTGCCAGCAGCTTAGGCGGGAGTGGAGACAATGAGCAGTTCTTC. It translates to CASSLGGSGDNEQFF.

This chain links TRBV13 with TRBJ2-1; D is ambiguous. The germline V gene encodes CDR1 PRHDT and CDR2 FYEKMQ (reference sequence). The CDR3 runs 13 residues. Trimming removed 3 bases from V and 3 bases from J, with 6 bases in between. CDR3 sequence reads: CASSFPSYNEQFF. The CDR3 nucleotides are TGTGCCAGCAGCTTCCCAAGCTACAATGAGCAGTTCTTC.

The chain joins TRBV5-1 to TRBJ1-2; 7 bases line up with TRBD1. CDR3 length: 15 residues. From germline, CDR1 is SGHRS and CDR2 YFSETQ. J was trimmed by 7 bases and V by 4 bases; bases with no gene match: 13. Written as DNA, the CDR3 is TGCGCCAGCAGCCCCCAGGACGGGACAGTGGGTGGCTACACCTTC. This translates into CASSPQDGTVGGYTF. Complete variable domain (other parts from reference TRBV5-1 and TRBJ1-2): KAGVTQTPRYLIKTRGQQVTLSCSPISGHRSVSWYQQTPGQGLQFLFEYFSETQRNKGNFPGRFSGRQFSNSRSEMNVSTLELGDSALYLCASSPQDGTVGGYTFGSGTRLTVV.

The chain employs TRBV4-1 and TRBJ2-7; the D is unclear. V gave up 1 base and J gave up 1 base, with 11 bases separating them. This CDR3 has 15 amino acids. Germline CDR1 reads MGHRA; CDR2 reads YSYEKL. The CDR3 sequence: CASSQALVGSYEQYF. CDR3 in DNA: TGCGCCAGCAGCCAAGCGCTGGTTGGATCCTACGAGCAGTACTTC.

The chain joins TRBV21-1 to TRBJ1-3; whether TRBD1, the table's D call, matches the DNA was not checked. TRBV21-1 is a pseudogene. CDR3 size: 19 residues. CDR3 nucleotides: TGTGCCAGCAGCAAAGATGGGGGCTTTGTGGGGCCCTCTGGAAACACCATATATTTT. Protein product: CASSKDGGFVGPSGNTIYF.